The sequence of this TCR beta chain was determined in a study of cytomegalovirus exposure and HLA in healthy donors. Concerning this clone itself: The antigen is not known.

Study results and limitations: The study recorded 150 to 200 TCR beta chains that were cytomegalovirus-associated.

It was with 60 Vbeta and 13 Jbeta primers that the PCR ran. Libraries were prepared by immunoSEQ multiplex PCR; TCRdb keeps only in-frame clonotypes and omits some of them. Of 150,000 to 200,000 clones listed, 82% are singletons. The CDR3 totals 13 residues. V lost 8 bases, J lost 2 bases, and 12 bases lay in between. CDR1 and CDR2 from the germline V gene are ENHRY and SYGVKD. Sequencing used PBMCs. The rearrangement joins TRBV10-3 to TRBJ2-5, with a tentative D call TRBD2 (5 bases). This clonotype was sampled from a girl aged 5-17 years in good health and CMV-seropositive. CDR3 region: CAICRAEQETQYF. For the CDR3, the DNA is TGTGCCATCTGCCGAGCGGAACAAGAGACCCAGTACTTC.